This section outlines one TCR beta chain sequence together with its context. Its antigen is as yet unknown. The entry originates in a study of T-cell memory formation after mild COVID-19. Points from the study as a whole: Chiefly within CM and EM were the contracting CD4+ clones; CD8+ ones were within EMRA. Some clones that responded turned up in pre-infection memory, which suggests that cross-reactive memory joined in. The SARS-CoV-2 specificity of second-wave clones reaching peak at day 37 remained unverified.

CDR1 and CDR2 (germline): SGHDN, FVKESK. CDR3 length: 14 residues. V was trimmed by 5 bases and J by 2 bases, leaving 12 bases between them. One entry per CDR3 protein, called by TCRdb with MiXCR from the 5' RACE reads. In the table there are hundreds of thousands of distinct CDR3 sequences, roughly 15% of which are singletons. Specimen: PBMCs or a T cell subset sorted from them (not recorded which). The receptor comes from a man aged 18 to 35 who had mild COVID-19 (a few samples of this study predate the infection). Cell type and time point are not known. This chain uses TRBV14 with TRBJ1-2, with D tentatively TRBD1 (6 bases). CDR3 in amino acids: CASSGTDRNYGYTF. The CDR3 region has the DNA TGTGCCAGCAGCGGAACGGACAGAAACTATGGCTACACCTTC.